This T cell receptor (beta chain) was identified in a study of T cell responses to AZD1222 COVID-19 vaccine. This CDR3 comprises 15 residues. The V gene lost 0 bases and the J gene lost 6 bases, with 15 bases spanning the gap. The germline gives CDR1 MNHEY, CDR2 SVGEGT. Assay used: immunoSEQ multiplex PCR; TCRdb lists only in-frame clones, some missing. This table holds 150,000 to 200,000 clones, 85% to 95% found once. The chain is built from TRBV6-2 or TRBV6-3 and TRBJ2-7; perhaps D is TRBD1 or TRBD2 (6 bases each). This clonotype was obtained from an adult in good health. The source material was peripheral blood, sampled on day 0 of AZD1222 vaccination. The CDR3 loop reads CASSYSGGDHSEQYF. CDR3 DNA sequence: TGTGCCAGCAGTTACTCCGGGGGCGACCACAGCGAGCAGTACTTC.